This T cell receptor (beta chain) is drawn from a study of T cells in Graves' hyperthyroidism and ophthalmopathy. There are a few counts of this clonotype. Its antigen is unidentified. The CDR3 sequence is 18 residues long. With 1 base clipped from V and 4 bases from J, the junction kept 8 bases outside the gene matches. CDR1 LGHDT and CDR2 YNNKEL come from the germline V gene (reference sequence). The study's findings and limits: Before onset, ophthalmopathy was predicted by the model a median roughly 6.4 months earlier. Most clonotypes expanded in the thyroid (above 0.001) were also present in blood.

Patients were excluded for uncontrolled infection, other autoimmune disease, pregnancy or lactation. The TCR beta CDR3 regions underwent amplification using RNA transcripts as the source. The primer set for the first-round RT-PCR of the TCR CDR3 was HTBI. TCRdb fed the multiplex PCR reads into MiXCR, producing one record per CDR3 protein. The profile shows more than 300,000 distinct CDR3 sequences, approximately 17% of them singletons. The receptor was derived from a woman in her thirties with Graves' hyperthyroidism that later progressed to Graves' ophthalmopathy. Sequencing used blood. The chain uses TRBV3-1 and TRBJ2-2; 11 positions agree with TRBD2. The CDR3 nucleotides are TGTGCCAGCAGCCAAGGATATAGCGGGGGGGCCGGCACCGGGGAGCTGTTTTTT. Encoded protein: CASSQGYSGGAGTGELFF.